Listed here are 26 T cell receptor beta chains from one sample, sequenced in a study of T cells in Graves' hyperthyroidism and ophthalmopathy. What was amplified from RNA transcripts were TCR beta CDR3 regions. RT-PCR in the first round (using the HTBI primer set) targeted the TCR CDR3. TCRdb re-derived calls from the multiplex PCR reads in MiXCR, one entry per CDR3 protein. The repertoire consists of 340,000 or so distinct CDR3 sequences, with over 20% occurring once and the leading ten covering 50% to 65%. The source material was blood. The receptors were sampled from a woman in her forties or fifties with Graves' hyperthyroidism.

This clonotype was seen at least ten times. The V gene is TRBV19, the J gene TRBJ2-2; 8 positions agree with TRBD1. V dropped 3 bases and J dropped 2; count of bases not matched to a gene: 2. The CDR3 is made up of 15 amino acids. Germline-derived CDR1 and CDR2 are LNHDA and SQIVND (reference sequence). DNA of the CDR3: TGTGCCAGTAGTATGACAGGGGCTAACACCGGGGAGCTGTTTTTT. Its protein product is CASSMTGANTGELFF.

This clonotype was recorded at least ten times. The rearrangement joins TRBV20-1 to TRBJ2-3; the D gene is possibly TRBD2 (6 bases). This CDR3 region has 12 residues. CDR1 is DFQATT and CDR2 is SNEGSKA in the germline V gene (reference sequence). Trimming left V 8 bases short and J 2 bases short, with 11 bases between. CDR3 loop: CSLAGLTDTQYF. The CDR3, as DNA: TGCAGTTTGGCGGGACTCACAGATACGCAGTATTTT.

This clonotype was counted many times. The chain employs TRBV12-3 or TRBV12-4 and TRBJ2-3; weak D call: TRBD2 (6 bases). V lost 6 bases to trimming and J lost 3 bases, with 16 bases between them. CDR3 size: 15 residues. Here the CDR3 reads CASSTIGGPTDTQYF. The CDR3 nucleotides read TGTGCCAGCAGCACCATAGGAGGGCCAACAGATACGCAGTATTTT.

Notes on this clonotype: This could be a read error, since a much larger clone is one nucleotide away. The chain is built from TRBV7-2 and TRBJ2-7; 7 bases fit TRBD2. The J call could be wrong; TRBJ2-1 is a better fit for the DNA end. CDR1 and CDR2 from the germline V gene are SGHTA and FQGNSA. This CDR3 comprises 16 residues. For the CDR3, the DNA is TGTGCCAGCATCACCCTTCGGGACGGGGGGTCCTACGAGCAGTTCTTC. Translating gives CASITLRDGGSYEQFF.

This clonotype has ten or more counts. The chain joins TRBV29-1 to TRBJ2-1; D is perhaps TRBD1 (6 bases). The ends were cut back, 1 base at V and 7 bases at J, with 14 bases in the middle. Per germline, CDR1 SQVTM and CDR2 ANQGSEA. The CDR3 runs 14 residues. Written as DNA, the CDR3 is TGCAGCGTTGAAGGGGTCAGGGGATGGAATGAGCAGTTCTTC. It is translated as CSVEGVRGWNEQFF.

This clonotype has ten or more counts. This rearrangement joins TRBV27 to TRBJ2-6; D ambiguous. This CDR3 is built from 18 residues. V was cut by 0 bases and J by 0 bases, with 12 bases left in between. Looked up from germline, CDR1 is MNHEY and CDR2 is SMNVEV (reference sequence). The CDR3 bases are TGTGCCAGCAGTTTATCCCCCCCCCGAATCTCTGGGGCCAACGTCCTGACTTTC. As protein: CASSLSPPRISGANVLTF.

In its sample, this clonotype was seen many times. The chain recombines TRBV3-1 with TRBJ2-3; the D is unclear. There are 12 residues in the CDR3. CDR1 is LGHDT and CDR2 is YNNKEL in the germline V gene (reference sequence). In DNA form, the CDR3 reads TGTGGGGTACGACGTAGCACAGATACGCAGTATTTT. Encoded protein: CGVRRSTDTQYF.

This clonotype was recorded a few times. The rearrangement uses TRBV12-3 or TRBV12-4 and TRBJ1-3; 8 bases agree with TRBD1. V lost 5 bases to trimming and J lost 0 bases; unmatched junction nucleotides: 12. The length of the CDR3 is 18 residues. CDR3 loop: CASSLGQGGSNSGNTIYF. CDR3 DNA sequence: TGTGCCAGCAGTCTCGGACAGGGAGGTTCTAACTCTGGAAACACCATATATTTT.

Only a few counts were recorded for this clonotype. The gene calls are TRBV29-1 and TRBJ1-2; TRBD1 matches at 8 bases. This CDR3 is built from 13 residues. The germline CDR1 and CDR2 sequences are SQVTM and ANQGSEA. J was trimmed by 8 bases and V by 2 bases; bases with no gene match: 7. DNA for the CDR3: TGCAGCGTTGAATTCCAGGGGGCGGAGGGCTACACCTTC. It yields the protein CSVEFQGAEGYTF.

This clonotype came up a few times. This chain joins TRBV4-2 and TRBJ2-5; 8 bases are a match to TRBD2. CDR3 length: 16 residues. V trimming: 1 base; J trimming: 2 bases; junction bases outside the gene matches: 6. The germline V gene encodes CDR1 LGHNA and CDR2 YNFKEQ. CDR3: CASSQGLRGAQETQYF. The CDR3, as DNA: TGTGCCAGCAGCCAAGGACTGCGGGGGGCTCAAGAGACCCAGTACTTC.

The V gene is TRBV6-4, the J gene TRBJ1-5; D perhaps matches TRBD1 (6 bases). The CDR3 has 13 residues. Looked up from germline, CDR1 is MRHNA and CDR2 is SNTAGT. V lost 3 bases and J 7 bases, leaving 10 bases between the germline ends. DNA of the CDR3: TGTGCCAGCAGTGATACGAGGGGGCAGCCCCAGCATTTT. Translating gives CASSDTRGQPQHF.

With regard to this clonotype: A junction boundary mismatches the germline segment, possibly from a read error. The rearrangement joins TRBV7-3 to TRBJ2-3, with 8 bases that match TRBD2. The CDR3 length is 15 residues. Germline assignment: CDR1 SGHTA and CDR2 FQGTGA. CDR3 nucleotide sequence: TGTGTCAGCAGCCCGGGCGGGGGGCCCACAGATACGCAGTATTTT. Protein: CVSSPGGGPTDTQYF. Drawing the rest from reference TRBV7-3 and TRBJ2-3, the complete variable domain is GAGVSQTPSNKVTEKGKYVELRCDPISGHTALYWYRQSLGQGPEFLIYFQGTGAADDSGLPNDRFFAVRPEGSVSTLKIQRTERGDSAVYLCVSSPGGGPTDTQYFGPGTRLTVL.

DNA for the CDR3: TGTGCCAGCAGTCGGACAGGGGATTGGGCTGAAGCTTTCTTT. This sequence encodes CASSRTGDWAEAFF. V and J are TRBV2 and TRBJ1-1, with 9 bases aligning to TRBD1. CDR1 is SNHLY and CDR2 is FYNNEI in the germline V gene. Trimming cost V 5 bases and J 6 bases; bases outside gene matches: 7. This CDR3 contains 14 residues.

This clonotype was counted ten times or more. This chain uses TRBV28 with TRBJ1-1, with a tentative D call TRBD1 (5 bases). CDR1 and CDR2 from the germline V gene are MDHEN and SYDVKM. This CDR3 is built from 18 residues. V was clipped by 0 bases and J by 2 bases, with 19 bases between them. In DNA, the CDR3 is TGTGCCAGCAGTTTATGGGGGGTCCCCGACAGATTAAACACTGAAGCTTTCTTT. It is translated as CASSLWGVPDRLNTEAFF.

This clonotype was counted many times. The CDR3 loop is CASTDRGRTDTQYF. CDR3 sequence (DNA): TGTGCCAGCACCGACAGGGGGCGGACAGATACGCAGTATTTT. The chain joins TRBV11-3 to TRBJ2-3; TRBD1 agrees at 10 bases. The germline V gene encodes CDR1 SGHNT and CDR2 YENEEA. The CDR3 runs to 14 residues. V was pared by 7 bases and J by 3 bases, with 4 bases of the junction left unmatched.

This clonotype was detected many times. The J gene is TRBJ1-1, the V gene TRBV30; D unresolved. This CDR3 region has 13 residues. V shed 3 bases and J shed 3 bases, with 11 bases lying between them. Germline CDR1 reads GTSNPN; CDR2 reads SVGIG (reference sequence). CDR3 in DNA: TGTGCCTGGAGGTTCACCGGGGACACTGAAGCTTTCTTT. Amino acids: CAWRFTGDTEAFF. Looking up the rest from reference TRBV30 and TRBJ1-1 gives the full variable domain: SQTIHQWPATLVQPVGSPLSLECTVEGTSNPNLYWYRQAAGRGLQLLFYSVGIGQISSEVPQNLSASRPQDRQFILSSKKLLLSDSGFYLCAWRFTGDTEAFFGQGTRLTVV.

This clonotype has ten or more counts. The chain recombines TRBV7-9 with TRBJ2-3; weak D call: TRBD2 (5 bases). V was trimmed by 2 bases and J by 0 bases, leaving 12 bases between them. Per the germline V gene, CDR1 is SEHNR and CDR2 is FQNEAQ (reference sequence). The CDR3 loop spans 16 amino acids. The CDR3 DNA sequence: TGTGCCAGCAGCTTAAGTCTAGCACAGAGCACAGATACGCAGTATTTT. This codes for CASSLSLAQSTDTQYF.

This clonotype came up many times. The chain is built from TRBV30 and TRBJ1-1; D unclear. This CDR3 region has 12 residues. Trimming cost V 3 bases and J 0 bases, with 5 bases left between them. Germline-derived CDR1 and CDR2 are GTSNPN and SVGIG (reference sequence). In DNA, the CDR3 is TGTGCCTGGAGAGGGATGAACACTGAAGCTTTCTTT. Its protein is CAWRGMNTEAFF. Together with reference TRBV30 and TRBJ1-1, the CDR3 gives the full variable domain: SQTIHQWPATLVQPVGSPLSLECTVEGTSNPNLYWYRQAAGRGLQLLFYSVGIGQISSEVPQNLSASRPQDRQFILSSKKLLLSDSGFYLCAWRGMNTEAFFGQGTRLTVV.

The CDR3 bases are TGTGCCTGGAGCGCAGGGCCTGAAGCTTTCTTT. It yields the protein CAWSAGPEAFF. V and J are TRBV30 and TRBJ1-1, with TRBD1 as a possible D gene (5 bases). The length of the CDR3 is 11 residues. Per germline, CDR1 GTSNPN and CDR2 SVGIG (reference sequence). Trimming took 3 bases from V and 6 from J, leaving 8 bases between them.

This clonotype was found many times. This sequence joins TRBV7-3 and TRBJ2-5, with 7 nucleotides matching TRBD2. With V trimmed by 2 bases and J by 5 bases, 8 bases remained unmatched. Germline CDR1 reads SGHTA; CDR2 reads FQGTGA. CDR3 length: 15 residues. CDR3 in amino acids: CASSLGRESRETQYF. CDR3 coding DNA: TGTGCCAGCAGCTTAGGGCGGGAGAGTAGGGAGACCCAGTACTTC.

The chain joins TRBV27 to TRBJ1-2; D call uncertain. V was clipped by 3 bases and J by 6 bases, with 8 bases between them. Per germline, CDR1 MNHEY and CDR2 SMNVEV (reference sequence). The CDR3 sequence is 12 residues long. CDR3: CASSFSGDGYTF. CDR3 DNA sequence: TGTGCCAGCAGTTTCTCCGGGGATGGCTACACCTTC.

This clonotype has a count of ten or more. The V gene is TRBV28, the J gene TRBJ2-7, with a weak D call TRBD2 (6 bases). From germline, CDR1 is MDHEN and CDR2 SYDVKM. The CDR3 runs to 14 residues. Deletions cut 5 bases from V and 10 bases from J, with 21 bases between. The CDR3 DNA follows: TGTGCCAGCAGTGTCCCGGGACTTCTCTCAGATCAGTACTTC. Amino acids: CASSVPGLLSDQYF. Looking up the rest from reference TRBV28 and TRBJ2-7 gives the full variable domain: DVKVTQSSRYLVKRTGEKVFLECVQDMDHENMFWYRQDPGLGLRLIYFSYDVKMKEKGDIPEGYSVSREKKERFSLILESASTNQTSMYLCASSVPGLLSDQYFGPGTRLTVT.

The rearrangement uses TRBV11-2 and TRBJ2-7, with TRBD2 as a possible D gene (7 bases). CDR3 size: 19 residues. The germline V gene has CDR1 SGHAT and CDR2 FQNNGV. V was shortened by 1 base and J by 0 bases, with 22 bases between the two germline ends. This CDR3 is CASSLVTGSWEGSSYEQYF. The CDR3 DNA is TGTGCCAGCAGCTTAGTTACAGGGTCTTGGGAGGGCAGCTCCTACGAGCAGTACTTC.

This clonotype was picked up many times. J is TRBJ2-5 and V is TRBV2; weak D call: TRBD2 (6 bases). V was shortened by 7 bases and J by 5 bases, with 14 bases between the two germline ends. The CDR3 loop spans 13 amino acids. Germline lookup yields CDR1 SNHLY and CDR2 FYNNEI. The chain's CDR3 is CASTRGRDETQYF. The CDR3 DNA sequence: TGTGCCAGCACCCGAGGGCGGGACGAGACCCAGTACTTC.

This clonotype was detected many times. This chain joins TRBV2 and TRBJ2-5; TRBD1 is a possible D gene (6 bases). This CDR3 spans 14 amino acids. CDR1 and CDR2 (germline): SNHLY, FYNNEI. V lost 4 bases and J 2 bases, leaving 11 bases between the germline ends. The CDR3 nucleotides are TGTGCCAGCAGTGCGTCGAGGGGGCAAGAGACCCAGTACTTC. It codes for CASSASRGQETQYF.

For the CDR3, the DNA is TGCAGTGCTAGCAGGGTTGAGCAGTTCTTC. It is translated as CSASRVEQFF. The chain recombines TRBV20-1 with TRBJ2-1; a weak D match, TRBD1 (5 bases). This CDR3 contains 10 residues. Germline CDR1 and CDR2: DFQATT and SNEGSKA (reference sequence). The V and J ends lost 3 bases and 9 bases respectively, with 6 bases between them.